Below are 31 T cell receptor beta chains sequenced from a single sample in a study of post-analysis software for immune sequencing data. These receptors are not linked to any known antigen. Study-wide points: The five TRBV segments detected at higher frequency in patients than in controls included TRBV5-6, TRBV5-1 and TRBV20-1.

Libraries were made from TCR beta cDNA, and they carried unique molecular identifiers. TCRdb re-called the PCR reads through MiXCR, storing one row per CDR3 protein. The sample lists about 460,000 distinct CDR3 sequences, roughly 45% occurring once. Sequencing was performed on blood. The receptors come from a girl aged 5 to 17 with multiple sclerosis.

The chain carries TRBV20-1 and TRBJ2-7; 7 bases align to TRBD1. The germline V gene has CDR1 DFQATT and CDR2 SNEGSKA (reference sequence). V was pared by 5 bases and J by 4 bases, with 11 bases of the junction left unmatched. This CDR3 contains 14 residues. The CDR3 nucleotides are TGCAGTGCTGTCCGGGACAGCCACTCTTACGAGCAGTACTTC. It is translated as CSAVRDSHSYEQYF.

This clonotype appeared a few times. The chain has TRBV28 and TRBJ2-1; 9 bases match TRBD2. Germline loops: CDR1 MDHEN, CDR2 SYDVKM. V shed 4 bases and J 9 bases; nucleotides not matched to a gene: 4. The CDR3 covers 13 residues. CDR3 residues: CASSSGLATEQFF. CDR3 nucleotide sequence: TGTGCCAGCAGTTCTGGACTAGCGACTGAGCAGTTCTTC.

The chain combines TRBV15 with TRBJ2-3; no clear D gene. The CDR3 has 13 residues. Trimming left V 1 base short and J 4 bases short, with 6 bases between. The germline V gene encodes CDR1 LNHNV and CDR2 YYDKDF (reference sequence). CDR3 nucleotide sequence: TGTGCCACCAGCAGAGCTTTCGCAGATACGCAGTATTTT. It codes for CATSRAFADTQYF.

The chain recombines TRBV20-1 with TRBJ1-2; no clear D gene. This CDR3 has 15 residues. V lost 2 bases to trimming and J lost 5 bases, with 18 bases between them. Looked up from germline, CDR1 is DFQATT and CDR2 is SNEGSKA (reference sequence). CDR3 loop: CSARPPNPTVYGYTF. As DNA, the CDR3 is TGCAGTGCTAGACCGCCTAACCCCACCGTGTATGGCTACACCTTC.

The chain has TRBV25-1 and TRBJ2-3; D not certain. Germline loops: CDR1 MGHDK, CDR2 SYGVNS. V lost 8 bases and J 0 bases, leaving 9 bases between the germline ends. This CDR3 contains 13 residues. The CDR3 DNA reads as TGTGCCAGCCGGCGGCAGAGCACAGATACGCAGTATTTT. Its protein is CASRRQSTDTQYF.

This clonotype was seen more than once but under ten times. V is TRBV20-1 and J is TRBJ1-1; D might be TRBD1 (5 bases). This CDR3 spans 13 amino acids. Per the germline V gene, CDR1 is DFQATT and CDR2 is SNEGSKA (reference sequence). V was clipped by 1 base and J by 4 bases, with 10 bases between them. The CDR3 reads CSARVMGGTEAFF. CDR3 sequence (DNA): TGCAGTGCTAGAGTTATGGGGGGCACTGAAGCTTTCTTT.

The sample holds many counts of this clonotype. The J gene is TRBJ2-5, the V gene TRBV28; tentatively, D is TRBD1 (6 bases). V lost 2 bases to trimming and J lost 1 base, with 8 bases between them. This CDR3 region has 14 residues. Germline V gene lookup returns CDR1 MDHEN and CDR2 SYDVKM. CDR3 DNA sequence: TGTGCCAGCAGTTTAGGACAGCTCCAAGAGACCCAGTACTTC. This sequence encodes CASSLGQLQETQYF.

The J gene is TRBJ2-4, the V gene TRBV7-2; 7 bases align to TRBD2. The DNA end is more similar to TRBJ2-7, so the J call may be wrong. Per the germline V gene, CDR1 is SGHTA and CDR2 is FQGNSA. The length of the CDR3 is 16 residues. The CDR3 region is CASSLYAGVLGNEQYF. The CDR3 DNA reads TGTGCCAGCAGCTTATATGCGGGAGTACTGGGTAACGAGCAGTACTTC.

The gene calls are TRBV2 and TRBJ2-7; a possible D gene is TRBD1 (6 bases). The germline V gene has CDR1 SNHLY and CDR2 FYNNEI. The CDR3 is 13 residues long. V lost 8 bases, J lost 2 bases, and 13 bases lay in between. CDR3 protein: CASAGQIPYEQYF. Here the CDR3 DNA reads TGTGCCAGCGCAGGACAGATCCCCTACGAGCAGTACTTC.

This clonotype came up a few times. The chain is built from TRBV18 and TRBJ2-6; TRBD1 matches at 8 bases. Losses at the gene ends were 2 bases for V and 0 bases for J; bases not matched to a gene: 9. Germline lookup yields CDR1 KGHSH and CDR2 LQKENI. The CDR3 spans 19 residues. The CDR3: CASSPSGGLLHSGANVLTF. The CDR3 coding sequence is TGTGCCAGCTCACCATCAGGGGGCCTACTTCACTCTGGGGCCAACGTCCTGACTTTC. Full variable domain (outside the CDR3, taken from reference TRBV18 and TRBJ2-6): NAGVMQNPRHLVRRRGQEARLRCSPMKGHSHVYWYRQLPEEGLKFMVYLQKENIIDESGMPKERFSAEFPKEGPSILRIQQVVRGDSAAYFCASSPSGGLLHSGANVLTFGAGSRLTVL.

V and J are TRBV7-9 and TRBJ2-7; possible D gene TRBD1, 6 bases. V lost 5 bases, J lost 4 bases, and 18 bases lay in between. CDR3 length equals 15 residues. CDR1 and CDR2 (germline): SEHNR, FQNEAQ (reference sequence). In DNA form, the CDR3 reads TGTGCCAGCAGCCATGGGCGGACAGACAAATACGAGCAGTACTTC. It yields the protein CASSHGRTDKYEQYF.

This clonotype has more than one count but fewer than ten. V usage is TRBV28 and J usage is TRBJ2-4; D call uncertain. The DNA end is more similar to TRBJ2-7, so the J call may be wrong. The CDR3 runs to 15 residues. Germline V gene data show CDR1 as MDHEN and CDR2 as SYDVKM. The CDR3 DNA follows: TGTGCCAGCAGGACCGGGCAAGGTGTAGGGTACGAGCAGTACTTC. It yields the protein CASRTGQGVGYEQYF.

The CDR3 DNA reads TGCAGTGCTAGACCTCCGGACAGGGACCATGAGCAGTTCTTC. Translating gives CSARPPDRDHEQFF. This sequence joins TRBV20-1 and TRBJ2-1; 8 bases fit TRBD1. After removal of 2 bases from V and 8 bases from J, the junction contained 8 bases not matched to a gene. Germline values: CDR1 DFQATT, CDR2 SNEGSKA (reference sequence). The CDR3 is 14 residues long.

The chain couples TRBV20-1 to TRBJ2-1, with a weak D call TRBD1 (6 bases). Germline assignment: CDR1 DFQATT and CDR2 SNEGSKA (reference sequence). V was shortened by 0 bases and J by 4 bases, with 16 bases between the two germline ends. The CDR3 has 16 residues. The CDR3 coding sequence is TGCAGTGCTAGAGATGGACACAGGGCAAGGTACAATGAGCAGTTCTTC. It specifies CSARDGHRARYNEQFF.

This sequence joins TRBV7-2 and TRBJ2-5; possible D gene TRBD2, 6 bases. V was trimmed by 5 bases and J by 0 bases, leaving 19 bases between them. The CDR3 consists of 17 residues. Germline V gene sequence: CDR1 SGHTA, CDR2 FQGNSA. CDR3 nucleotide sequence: TGTGCCAGCAGCCCAGTCGGGGCGGGACCGTACCAAGAGACCCAGTACTTC. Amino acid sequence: CASSPVGAGPYQETQYF.

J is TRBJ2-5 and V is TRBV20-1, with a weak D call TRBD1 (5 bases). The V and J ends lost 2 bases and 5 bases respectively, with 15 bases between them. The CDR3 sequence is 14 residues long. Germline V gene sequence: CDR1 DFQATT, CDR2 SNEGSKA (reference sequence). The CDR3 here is CSARFIGAWETQYF. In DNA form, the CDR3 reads TGCAGTGCTAGATTTATTGGGGCCTGGGAGACCCAGTACTTC.

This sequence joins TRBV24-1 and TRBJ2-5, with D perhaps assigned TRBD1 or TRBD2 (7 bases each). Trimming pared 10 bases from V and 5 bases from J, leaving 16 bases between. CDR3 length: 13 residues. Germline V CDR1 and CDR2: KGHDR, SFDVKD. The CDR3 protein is CATRDSGEETQYF. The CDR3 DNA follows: TGTGCCACTCGGGACAGCGGGGAGGAGACCCAGTACTTC.

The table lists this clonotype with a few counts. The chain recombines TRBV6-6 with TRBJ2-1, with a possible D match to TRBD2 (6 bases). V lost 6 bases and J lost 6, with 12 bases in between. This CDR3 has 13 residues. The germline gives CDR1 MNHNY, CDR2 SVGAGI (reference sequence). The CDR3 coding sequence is TGTGCCAGCAGGCCGGGACTTATCAATGAGCAGTTCTTC. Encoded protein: CASRPGLINEQFF.

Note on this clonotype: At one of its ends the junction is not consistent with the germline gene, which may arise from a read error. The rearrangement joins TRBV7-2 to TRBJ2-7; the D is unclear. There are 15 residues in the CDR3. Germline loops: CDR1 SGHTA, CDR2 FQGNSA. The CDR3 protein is CASTKGPYDGYEQDF. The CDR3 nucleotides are TGTGCCAGCACCAAGGGCCCCTACGACGGCTACGAGCAGGACTTC.

The CDR3 coding sequence is TGTGCCAGCAGCTTGGCCGCGGGGGATACGCAGTATTTT. Translation: CASSLAAGDTQYF. The chain combines TRBV5-6 with TRBJ2-3; a possible D gene is TRBD2 (6 bases). Trimming stripped 0 bases from V and 6 bases from J, with 8 bases between. The CDR3 totals 13 residues. Germline values: CDR1 SGHDT, CDR2 YYEEEE.

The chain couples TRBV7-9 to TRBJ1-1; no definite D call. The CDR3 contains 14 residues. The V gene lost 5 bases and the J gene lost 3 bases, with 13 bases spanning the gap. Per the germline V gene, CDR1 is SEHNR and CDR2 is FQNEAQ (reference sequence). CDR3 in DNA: TGTGCCAGCAGCCCTTCGGTTGGGGACACTGAAGCTTTCTTT. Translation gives CASSPSVGDTEAFF. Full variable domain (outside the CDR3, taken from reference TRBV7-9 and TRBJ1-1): DTGVSQNPRHKITKRGQNVTFRCDPISEHNRLYWYRQTLGQGPEFLTYFQNEAQLEKSRLLSDRFSAERPKGSFSTLEIQRTEQGDSAMYLCASSPSVGDTEAFFGQGTRLTVV.

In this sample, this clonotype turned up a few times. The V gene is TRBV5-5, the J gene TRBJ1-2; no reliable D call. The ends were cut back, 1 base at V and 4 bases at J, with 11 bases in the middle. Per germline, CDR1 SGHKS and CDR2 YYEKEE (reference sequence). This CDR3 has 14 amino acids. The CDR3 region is CASSLPGTAYGYTF. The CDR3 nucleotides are TGTGCCAGCAGCTTGCCAGGAACCGCCTATGGCTACACCTTC.

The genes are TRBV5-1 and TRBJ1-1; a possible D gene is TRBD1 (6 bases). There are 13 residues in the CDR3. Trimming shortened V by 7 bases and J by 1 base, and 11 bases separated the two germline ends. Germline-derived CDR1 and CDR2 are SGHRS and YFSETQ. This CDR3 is CASVSGQNTEAFF. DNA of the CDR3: TGCGCCAGCGTCTCGGGACAGAACACTGAAGCTTTCTTT.

CDR3 sequence (DNA): TGTGCCAGCAGCACTCCGCCAGGGTCGAACACCGGGGAGCTGTTTTTT. Its protein is CASSTPPGSNTGELFF. The V call is TRBV28, the J call TRBJ2-2; D perhaps matches TRBD1 (5 bases). From germline, CDR1 is MDHEN and CDR2 SYDVKM. V was clipped by 6 bases and J by 0 bases, with 14 bases between them. The CDR3 runs 16 residues. Drawing the rest from reference TRBV28 and TRBJ2-2, the complete variable domain is DVKVTQSSRYLVKRTGEKVFLECVQDMDHENMFWYRQDPGLGLRLIYFSYDVKMKEKGDIPEGYSVSREKKERFSLILESASTNQTSMYLCASSTPPGSNTGELFFGEGSRLTVL.

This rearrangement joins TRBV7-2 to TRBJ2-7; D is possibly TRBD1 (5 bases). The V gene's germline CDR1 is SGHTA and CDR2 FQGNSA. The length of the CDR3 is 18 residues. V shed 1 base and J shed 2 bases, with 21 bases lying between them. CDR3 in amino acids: CASSLEWSNRLSTYEQYF. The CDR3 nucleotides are TGTGCCAGCAGCTTAGAGTGGTCTAACAGGCTTTCAACCTACGAGCAGTACTTC. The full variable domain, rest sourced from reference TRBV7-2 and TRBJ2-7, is GAGVSQSPSNKVTEKGKDVELRCDPISGHTALYWYRQSLGQGLEFLIYFQGNSAPDKSGLPSDRFSAERTGGSVSTLTIQRTQQEDSAVYLCASSLEWSNRLSTYEQYFGPGTRLTVT.

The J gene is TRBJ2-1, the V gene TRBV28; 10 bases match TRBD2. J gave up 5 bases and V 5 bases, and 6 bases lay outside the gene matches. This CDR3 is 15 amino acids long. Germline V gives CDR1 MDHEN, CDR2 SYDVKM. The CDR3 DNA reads TGTGCCAGCAGTCTCAGCGGGAGGGCTAACAATGAGCAGTTCTTC. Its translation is CASSLSGRANNEQFF.

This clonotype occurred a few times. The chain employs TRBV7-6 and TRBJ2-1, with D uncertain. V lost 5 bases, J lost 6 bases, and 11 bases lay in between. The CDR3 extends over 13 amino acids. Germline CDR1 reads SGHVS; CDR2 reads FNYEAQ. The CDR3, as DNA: TGTGCCAGCAGCACCGACCGGCTCAATGAGCAGTTCTTC. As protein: CASSTDRLNEQFF.

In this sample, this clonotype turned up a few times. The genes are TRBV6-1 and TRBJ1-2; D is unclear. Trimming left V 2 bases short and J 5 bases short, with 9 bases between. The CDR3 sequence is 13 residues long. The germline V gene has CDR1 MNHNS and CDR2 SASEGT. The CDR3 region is CASSESGEYGYTF. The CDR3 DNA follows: TGTGCCAGCAGTGAAAGTGGGGAGTATGGCTACACCTTC.

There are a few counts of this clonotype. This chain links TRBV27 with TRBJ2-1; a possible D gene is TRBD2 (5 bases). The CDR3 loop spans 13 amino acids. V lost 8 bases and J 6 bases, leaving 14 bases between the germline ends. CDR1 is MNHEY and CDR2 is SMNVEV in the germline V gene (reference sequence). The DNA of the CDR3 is TGTGCCAGCGGCAAGGACTGGACCAATGAGCAGTTCTTC. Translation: CASGKDWTNEQFF.

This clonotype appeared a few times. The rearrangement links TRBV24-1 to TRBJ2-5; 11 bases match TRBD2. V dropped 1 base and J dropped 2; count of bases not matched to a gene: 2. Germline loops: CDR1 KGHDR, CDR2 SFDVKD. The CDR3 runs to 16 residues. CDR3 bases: TGTGCCACCAGTGATTTACTAGCGGGAGCGCAAGAGACCCAGTACTTC. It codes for CATSDLLAGAQETQYF.

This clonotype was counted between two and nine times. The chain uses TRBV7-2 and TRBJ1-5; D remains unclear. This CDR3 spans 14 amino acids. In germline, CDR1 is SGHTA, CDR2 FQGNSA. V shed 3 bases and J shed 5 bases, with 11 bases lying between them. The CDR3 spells CASSLWPGDQPQHF. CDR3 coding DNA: TGTGCCAGCAGCTTGTGGCCAGGCGATCAGCCCCAGCATTTT.